This TCR beta chain emerged from a study of cytomegalovirus exposure and HLA in healthy donors. CDR1 is LNHDA and CDR2 is SQIVND in the germline V gene (reference sequence). Deletions cut 4 bases from V and 2 bases from J, with 5 bases between. This CDR3 has 12 residues. PCR was performed using 60 Vbeta and 13 Jbeta primers. This table comes from immunoSEQ multiplex PCR, and its TCRdb copy is limited to in-frame clones, with some not included. The sample comprises approximately 130,000 clones, 72% of which are singletons, and less than 4.5% rests with the top ten. This clonotype was obtained from a man aged 50-59 years in good health and CMV-seropositive. V and J are TRBV19 and TRBJ1-1; no firm D call. The sequencing input was PBMCs. CDR3 in amino acids: CASSTRNTEAFF. The CDR3 DNA sequence: TGTGCCAGTAGTACGCGAAACACTGAAGCTTTCTTT.